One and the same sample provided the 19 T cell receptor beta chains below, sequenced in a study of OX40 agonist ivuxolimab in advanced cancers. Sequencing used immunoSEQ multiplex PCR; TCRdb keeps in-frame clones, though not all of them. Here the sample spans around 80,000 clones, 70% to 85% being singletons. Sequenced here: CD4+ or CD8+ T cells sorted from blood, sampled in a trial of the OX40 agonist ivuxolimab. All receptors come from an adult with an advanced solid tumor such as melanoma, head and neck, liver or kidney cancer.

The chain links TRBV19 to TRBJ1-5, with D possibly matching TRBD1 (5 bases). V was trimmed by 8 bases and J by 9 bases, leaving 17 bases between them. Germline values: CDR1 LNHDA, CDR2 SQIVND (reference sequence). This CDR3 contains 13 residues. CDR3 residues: CASRAPGRGPQHF. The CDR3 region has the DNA TGTGCCAGTCGGGCCCCCGGAAGGGGGCCCCAGCATTTT.

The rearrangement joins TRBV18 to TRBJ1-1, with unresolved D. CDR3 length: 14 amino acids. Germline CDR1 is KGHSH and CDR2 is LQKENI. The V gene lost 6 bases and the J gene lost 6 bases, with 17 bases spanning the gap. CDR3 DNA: TGTGCCAGCTCCTCCTTGCAGGAAGCCGCTGAAGCTTTCTTT. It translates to CASSSLQEAAEAFF. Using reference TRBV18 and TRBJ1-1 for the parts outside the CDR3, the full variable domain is NAGVMQNPRHLVRRRGQEARLRCSPMKGHSHVYWYRQLPEEGLKFMVYLQKENIIDESGMPKERFSAEFPKEGPSILRIQQVVRGDSAAYFCASSSLQEAAEAFFGQGTRLTVV.

DNA of the CDR3: TGTGCCAGCAGCGAGTCCATCAATTCACCCCTCCACTTT. Encoded protein: CASSESINSPLHF. The J gene is TRBJ1-6, the V gene TRBV6-4, with no clear D. The CDR3 contains 13 residues. The V gene's germline CDR1 is MRHNA and CDR2 SNTAGT. Trimming removed 6 bases at V and 7 bases at J, with 10 bases between.

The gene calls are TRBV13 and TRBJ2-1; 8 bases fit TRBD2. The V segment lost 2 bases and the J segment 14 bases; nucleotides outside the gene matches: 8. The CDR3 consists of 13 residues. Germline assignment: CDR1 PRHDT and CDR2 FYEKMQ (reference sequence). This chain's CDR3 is CASSLFNGGAKFF. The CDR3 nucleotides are TGTGCCAGCAGCTTATTTAACGGGGGGGCAAAGTTCTTC.

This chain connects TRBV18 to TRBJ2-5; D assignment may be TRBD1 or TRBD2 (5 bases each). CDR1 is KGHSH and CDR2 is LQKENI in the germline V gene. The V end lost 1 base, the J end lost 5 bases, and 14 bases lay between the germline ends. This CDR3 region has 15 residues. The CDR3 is CASSPLGTARETQYF. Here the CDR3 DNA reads TGTGCCAGCTCACCACTTGGGACGGCCCGTGAGACCCAGTACTTC.

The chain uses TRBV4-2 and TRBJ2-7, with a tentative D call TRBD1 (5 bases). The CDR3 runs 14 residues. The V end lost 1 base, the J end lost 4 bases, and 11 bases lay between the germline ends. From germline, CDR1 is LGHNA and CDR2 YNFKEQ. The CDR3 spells CASSQGQQLYEQYF. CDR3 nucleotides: TGTGCCAGCAGCCAAGGACAGCAACTGTACGAGCAGTACTTC.

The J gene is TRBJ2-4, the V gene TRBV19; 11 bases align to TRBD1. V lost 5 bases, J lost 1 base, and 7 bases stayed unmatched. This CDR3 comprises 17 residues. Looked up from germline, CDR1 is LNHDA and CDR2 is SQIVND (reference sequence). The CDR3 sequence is CASSGTGGRTAKNIQYF. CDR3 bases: TGTGCCAGTAGTGGGACAGGGGGTCGGACCGCCAAAAACATTCAGTACTTC.

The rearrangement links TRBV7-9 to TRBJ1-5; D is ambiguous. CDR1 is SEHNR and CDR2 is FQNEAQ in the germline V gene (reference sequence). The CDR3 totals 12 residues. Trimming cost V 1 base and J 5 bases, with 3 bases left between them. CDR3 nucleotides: TGTGCCAGCAGCTTAGATGATCAGCCCCAGCATTTT. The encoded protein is CASSLDDQPQHF.

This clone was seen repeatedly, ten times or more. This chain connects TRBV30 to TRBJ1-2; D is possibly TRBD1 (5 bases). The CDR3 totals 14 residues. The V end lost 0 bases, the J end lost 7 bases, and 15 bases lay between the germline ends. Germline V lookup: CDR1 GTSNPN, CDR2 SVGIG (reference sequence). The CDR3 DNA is TGTGCCTGGAGTGTAGAAAGGGGAAGAGGTGGCTACACCTTC. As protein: CAWSVERGRGGYTF.

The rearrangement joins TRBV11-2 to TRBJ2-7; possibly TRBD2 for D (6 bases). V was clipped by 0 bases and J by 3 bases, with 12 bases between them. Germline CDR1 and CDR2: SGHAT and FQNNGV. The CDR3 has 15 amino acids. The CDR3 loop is CASSLDLGLFYEQYF. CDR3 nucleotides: TGTGCCAGCAGCTTAGACCTCGGACTATTCTACGAGCAGTACTTC.

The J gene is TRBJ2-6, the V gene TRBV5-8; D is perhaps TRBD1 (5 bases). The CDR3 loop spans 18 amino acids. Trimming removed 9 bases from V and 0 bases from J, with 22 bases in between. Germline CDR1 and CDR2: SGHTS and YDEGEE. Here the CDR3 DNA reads TGTGCCACCGCCGCATATATAGGGGTGGGCTCTGGGGCCAACGTCCTGACTTTC. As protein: CATAAYIGVGSGANVLTF.

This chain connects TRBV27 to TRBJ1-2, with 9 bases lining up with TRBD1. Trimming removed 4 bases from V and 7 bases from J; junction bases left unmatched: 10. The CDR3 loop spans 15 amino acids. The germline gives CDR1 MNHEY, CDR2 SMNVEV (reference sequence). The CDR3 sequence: CASSSDRGSPPGYTF. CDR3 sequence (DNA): TGTGCCAGCAGTTCGGACAGGGGATCCCCCCCTGGCTACACCTTC.

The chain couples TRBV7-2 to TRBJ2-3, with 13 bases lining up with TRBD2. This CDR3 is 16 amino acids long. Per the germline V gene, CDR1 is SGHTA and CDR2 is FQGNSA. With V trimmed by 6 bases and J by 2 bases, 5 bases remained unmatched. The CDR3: CASRSGLAGVTDTQYF. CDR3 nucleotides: TGTGCCAGCAGATCAGGACTAGCGGGGGTCACAGATACGCAGTATTTT.

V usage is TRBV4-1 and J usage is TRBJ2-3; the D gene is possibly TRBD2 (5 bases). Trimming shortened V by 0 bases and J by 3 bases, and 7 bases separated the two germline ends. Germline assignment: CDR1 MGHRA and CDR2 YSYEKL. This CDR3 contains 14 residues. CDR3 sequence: CASSQDLATDTQYF. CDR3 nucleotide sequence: TGCGCCAGCAGCCAAGACCTAGCTACAGATACGCAGTATTTT.

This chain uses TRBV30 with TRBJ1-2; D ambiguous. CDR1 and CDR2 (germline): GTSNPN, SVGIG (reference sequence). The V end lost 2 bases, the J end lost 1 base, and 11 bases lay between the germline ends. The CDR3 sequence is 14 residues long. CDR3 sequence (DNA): TGTGCCTGGAGTTCGACCGGGATTAACTATGGCTACACCTTC. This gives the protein CAWSSTGINYGYTF. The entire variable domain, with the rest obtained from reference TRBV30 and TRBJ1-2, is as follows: SQTIHQWPATLVQPVGSPLSLECTVEGTSNPNLYWYRQAAGRGLQLLFYSVGIGQISSEVPQNLSASRPQDRQFILSSKKLLLSDSGFYLCAWSSTGINYGYTFGSGTRLTVV.

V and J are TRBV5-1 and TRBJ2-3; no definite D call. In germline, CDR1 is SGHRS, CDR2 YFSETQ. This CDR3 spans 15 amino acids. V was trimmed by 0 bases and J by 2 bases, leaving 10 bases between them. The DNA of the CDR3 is TGCGCCAGCAGCTTGGGGGGTCAGACCACAGATACGCAGTATTTT. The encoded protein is CASSLGGQTTDTQYF.

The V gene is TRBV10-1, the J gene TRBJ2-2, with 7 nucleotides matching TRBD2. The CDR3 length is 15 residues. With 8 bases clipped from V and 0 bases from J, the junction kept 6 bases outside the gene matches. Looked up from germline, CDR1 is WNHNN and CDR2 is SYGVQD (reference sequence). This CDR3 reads CASFWRGTNTGELFF. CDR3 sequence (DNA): TGCGCCAGCTTCTGGCGGGGGACGAACACCGGGGAGCTGTTTTTT.

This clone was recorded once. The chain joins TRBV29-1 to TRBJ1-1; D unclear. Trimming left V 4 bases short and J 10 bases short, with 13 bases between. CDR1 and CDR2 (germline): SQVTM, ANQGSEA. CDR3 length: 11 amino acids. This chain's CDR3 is CSVVRSSGAFF. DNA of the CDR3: TGCAGCGTTGTTCGGTCCTCGGGAGCTTTCTTT.

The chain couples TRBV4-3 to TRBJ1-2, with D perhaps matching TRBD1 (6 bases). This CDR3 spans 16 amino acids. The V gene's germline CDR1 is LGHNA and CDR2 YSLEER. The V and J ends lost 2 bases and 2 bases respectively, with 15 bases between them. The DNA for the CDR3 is TGCGCCAGCAGCCAAAGATTAGCGGACAGAAACTATGGCTACACCTTC. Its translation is CASSQRLADRNYGYTF.